Below are 8 T cell receptor beta chains sequenced from a single sample in a study of neurological immune-mediated disorders. Each CDR3 protein is one row after TCRdb ran MiXCR on the 5' RACE reads. The sample shows under 80,000 distinct CDR3 sequences, roughly 4.8% of them seen only once. The sample was PBMCs. These receptors were collected from a woman aged 50 to 60 with multiple sclerosis.

This clonotype appeared many times. The gene calls are TRBV7-6 and TRBJ2-1, with D possibly matching TRBD1 (6 bases). Per the germline V gene, CDR1 is SGHVS and CDR2 is FNYEAQ. Trimming removed 3 bases at V and 0 bases at J, with 15 bases between. The CDR3 is 17 residues long. This CDR3 is CASSLGALRGSYNEQFF. In DNA, the CDR3 is TGTGCCAGCAGCTTGGGGGCCTTACGGGGCTCCTACAATGAGCAGTTCTTC.

This clonotype was counted only a few times. CDR3 sequence (DNA): TGTGCCAGCAGGCCCCGGGACAGGGTTGCGTCTAATGAAAAACTGTTTTTT. It is translated as CASRPRDRVASNEKLFF. This chain joins TRBV2 and TRBJ1-4; 9 nucleotides agree with TRBD1. The germline V gene encodes CDR1 SNHLY and CDR2 FYNNEI. This CDR3 is 17 amino acids long. Trimming removed 6 bases from V and 3 bases from J; junction bases left unmatched: 11.

This clonotype was seen repeatedly, ten times or more. The V call is TRBV5-1, the J call TRBJ2-1; 14 nucleotides agree with TRBD2. CDR1 and CDR2 (germline): SGHRS, YFSETQ. The CDR3 is made up of 16 amino acids. V was clipped by 5 bases and J by 6 bases; unmatched bases: 7. The CDR3 sequence: CASSPGLAGGRNEQFF. The CDR3 coding sequence is TGCGCCAGCAGTCCAGGACTAGCGGGGGGTCGCAATGAGCAGTTCTTC.

This clonotype was found many times. The CDR3, as DNA: TGTGCCAGCAGTTTACCTGGACTTGATACCGGGGAGCTGTTTTTT. This sequence encodes CASSLPGLDTGELFF. This chain links TRBV12-3 or TRBV12-4 with TRBJ2-2; D is perhaps TRBD2 (5 bases). Trimming left V 2 bases short and J 5 bases short, with 12 bases between. There are 15 residues in the CDR3.

The table lists this clonotype with many counts. V gene TRBV20-1 combines with J gene TRBJ2-3; no clear D. Germline loops: CDR1 DFQATT, CDR2 SNEGSKA (reference sequence). This CDR3 contains 11 residues. V was cut by 6 bases and J by 4 bases, with 8 bases left in between. The CDR3 region is CSAGYADTQYF. CDR3 DNA: TGCAGTGCGGGGTATGCAGATACGCAGTATTTT.

This clonotype was seen a handful of times. A clone one base away is much larger, so this may be a read error. V usage is TRBV9 and J usage is TRBJ1-1, with D unresolved. V lost 0 bases to trimming and J lost 1 base, with 4 bases between them. This CDR3 is 13 amino acids long. CDR1 is SGDLS, CDR2 YYNGEE, per germline. CDR3 in DNA: TGTGCCAGCAGCGTAGGGTGGAACACTGAAGCTTTCTTT. Protein sequence: CASSVGWNTEAFF.

This sequence joins TRBV4-2 and TRBJ2-1; 10 bases align to TRBD1. Germline V gene lookup returns CDR1 LGHNA and CDR2 YNFKEQ. The CDR3 length is 14 residues. V lost 3 bases to trimming and J lost 7 bases; unmatched junction nucleotides: 3. In DNA form, the CDR3 reads TGTGCCAGCAGCCAGGACAGGGGGGAAAATGAGCAGTTCTTC. Translated, it gives CASSQDRGENEQFF.

This clonotype ranks as medium-sized. This chain links TRBV5-1 with TRBJ1-1; D remains ambiguous. The V and J ends lost 5 bases and 2 bases respectively, with 10 bases between them. The CDR3 consists of 13 residues. Looked up from germline, CDR1 is SGHRS and CDR2 is YFSETQ. The CDR3 sequence: CASRATRNTEAFF. The CDR3 coding sequence is TGCGCCAGCAGAGCCACCAGAAACACTGAAGCTTTCTTT.